This T cell receptor beta chain was sequenced during a study of shared clonotypes between healthy human individuals. Overall study findings and caveats: A reduction in generation probabilities was seen for non-shared clonotypes relative to those shared by all four donors. Among donors, the sharing of clonotypes was expected to be influenced by sequencing depth. Rarefaction exposed incomplete sorted-subset sequencing despite large depth.

Concerning this clone: Its antigen is unknown.

V lost 4 bases to trimming and J lost 6 bases, with 16 bases between them. Germline V gives CDR1 SGHTA, CDR2 FQGNSA. The CDR3 is made up of 14 amino acids. Profiled with immunoSEQ multiplex PCR; TCRdb holds only in-frame clones, not every one. This table has over 1.5 million clones, 98% appearing once. CD45RA-negative memory and CD45RA+ naive subsets were split from the CD4+ cells. The sequenced sample was naive CD4+ T cells sorted from blood. Subset of the sample: CD45RA+ positively selected. This sequence joins TRBV7-2 and TRBJ2-7; D possibly uses TRBD1 or TRBD2 (6 bases each). The TCR comes from a young man in good health. The DNA of the CDR3 is TGTGCCAGCAGCTACAGGGACTCTCTGGGCGAGCAGTACTTC. This gives the protein CASSYRDSLGEQYF. Variable domain in full (rest from reference TRBV7-2 and TRBJ2-7): GAGVSQSPSNKVTEKGKDVELRCDPISGHTALYWYRQSLGQGLEFLIYFQGNSAPDKSGLPSDRFSAERTGGSVSTLTIQRTQQEDSAVYLCASSYRDSLGEQYFGPGTRLTVT.